This paragraph reports one TCR beta chain. The data stem from a study of T cell changes during pregnancy in multiple sclerosis. This CDR3 contains 15 residues. Germline loops: CDR1 SNHLY, CDR2 FYNNEI. V lost 5 bases, J lost 3 bases, and 6 bases stayed unmatched. Clones were sequenced by immunoSEQ multiplex PCR, and TCRdb holds only the in-frame ones, with some missing. The sample contains 40,000 to 45,000 clones, 89% of which appear only once. The receptor was isolated from a female donor with multiple sclerosis, enrolled in a pregnancy study. The rearrangement uses TRBV2 and TRBJ1-5; 8 positions agree with TRBD1. Here the sequenced sample was CD4+ T cells from peripheral blood mononuclear cells, taken in the first trimester of pregnancy. The CDR3 is CASSPSDRANQPQHF. In DNA, the CDR3 is TGTGCCAGCAGTCCTTCGGACAGGGCCAATCAGCCCCAGCATTTT.